The sequence of this T cell receptor beta chain was determined in a study of blood T cells in healthy people across ages. Study-wide findings and caveats: The unsorted PBMCs prevented any conclusive comparison of naive versus antigen-experienced cells.

Germline V CDR1 and CDR2: MNHEY, SVGAGI. This CDR3 is built from 13 residues. Losses at the gene ends were 6 bases for V and 6 bases for J; bases not matched to a gene: 8. As regards this clonotype: Its target is not known.

Next came a second PCR, run for about 7 to 12 cycles, which used a sample-barcoded 5' primer along with a J-beta primer mix. Every individual sample yielded 3 million or more paired-end reads (each containing CDR3). TCRdb re-analysed the 5' RACE reads in MiXCR, keeping a single row per CDR3 protein. The sample lists approximately 900,000 distinct CDR3 sequences, about 48% occurring once. Sequenced sample: blood. The gene calls are TRBV6-5 and TRBJ2-7; 7 positions agree with TRBD1. The TCR sequence derives from a man between 25 and 39 years old in good health. DNA for the CDR3: TGTGCCAGCAGAAAGACAGGGAATAGCGAGCAGTACTTC. Translated, it gives CASRKTGNSEQYF.